The next 2 T cell receptor beta chains were all read from a single sample in a study of blood T cell repertoires in COVID-19. TCRdb's table, derived via immunoSEQ multiplex PCR, lists solely in-frame clones and lacks some. In the table there are over 400,000 clones, around 85% of which are singletons. Input material: peripheral blood. The source is a human donor in a cohort sampled during active COVID-19.

The chain combines TRBV5-1 with TRBJ2-3, with TRBD2 matching over 12 bases. Germline V gene data show CDR1 as SGHRS and CDR2 as YFSETQ. The CDR3 runs 15 residues. The trim removed 0 bases at V and 8 bases at J, leaving 4 bases unmatched. The CDR3 region is CASSLASGGDSTQYF. The DNA of the CDR3 is TGCGCCAGCAGCTTGGCTAGCGGGGGGGATAGTACGCAGTATTTT. The whole variable domain, filled in from reference TRBV5-1 and TRBJ2-3, reads KAGVTQTPRYLIKTRGQQVTLSCSPISGHRSVSWYQQTPGQGLQFLFEYFSETQRNKGNFPGRFSGRQFSNSRSEMNVSTLELGDSALYLCASSLASGGDSTQYFGPGTRLTVL.

J is TRBJ2-1 and V is TRBV10-3; the match to TRBD1 covers 10 bases. This CDR3 spans 15 amino acids. The germline gives CDR1 ENHRY, CDR2 SYGVKD. Losses at the gene ends were 5 bases for V and 2 bases for J; bases not matched to a gene: 3. CDR3 amino acids: CAISRGQGPYNEQFF. In nucleotides, the CDR3 is TGTGCCATCAGTAGGGGACAGGGGCCCTACAATGAGCAGTTCTTC.